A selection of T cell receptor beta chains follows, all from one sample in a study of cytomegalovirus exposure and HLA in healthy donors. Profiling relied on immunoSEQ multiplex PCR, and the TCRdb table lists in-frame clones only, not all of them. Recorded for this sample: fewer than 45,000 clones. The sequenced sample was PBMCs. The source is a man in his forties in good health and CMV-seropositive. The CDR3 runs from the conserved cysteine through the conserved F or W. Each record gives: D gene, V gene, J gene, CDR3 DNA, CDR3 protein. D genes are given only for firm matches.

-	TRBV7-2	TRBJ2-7	TGTGCCAGCAGCTTGTCGGGGATTGCTTCCTACGAGCAGTACTTC	CASSLSGIASYEQYF
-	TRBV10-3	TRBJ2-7	TGTGCCATCAGGAAAGGGGGGGAGTACGAGCAGTACTTC	CAIRKGGEYEQYF
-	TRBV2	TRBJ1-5	TGTGCCAGCAGCGCAGGGACATCGACCCAGCCCCAGCATTTT	CASSAGTSTQPQHF
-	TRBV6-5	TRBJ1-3	TGTGCCAGCAGTCTAGGAAACACCATATATTTT	CASSLGNTIYF
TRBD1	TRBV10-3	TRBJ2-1	TGTGCCATCAGTGCAGGGGGAGATGAGCAGTTCTTC	CAISAGGDEQFF
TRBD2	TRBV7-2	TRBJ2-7	TGTGCCAGCAGTCGACTAGCGGGAGGGTCCTACGAGCAGTACTTC	CASSRLAGGSYEQYF
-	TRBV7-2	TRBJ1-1	TGTGCCAGCAGCTTAGAAGGGGTGGGTGCCCTGAACACTGAAGCTTTCTTT	CASSLEGVGALNTEAFF
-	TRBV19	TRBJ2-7	TGTGCCAGTAGTATAGATCTTCGGGTAGCCTCCTCCTACGAGCAGTACTTC	CASSIDLRVASSYEQYF
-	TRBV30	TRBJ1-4	TGTGCCTGGAGTGAGTCGGACAAGCTGTTTTTT	CAWSESDKLFF
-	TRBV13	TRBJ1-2	TGTGCCAGCAGCTTTCGGGGTGACGGCTATGGCTACACCTTC	CASSFRGDGYGYTF
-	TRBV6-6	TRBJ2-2	TGTGCCAGCAGTTGGAGGTTGGGCGGGGAGCTGTTTTTT	CASSWRLGGELFF
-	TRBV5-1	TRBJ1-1	TGCGCCAGCAGCTTGAGAGGGAGTCGGATTTCGCCCCTTATGAACACTGAAGCTTTCTTT	CASSLRGSRISPLMNTEAFF
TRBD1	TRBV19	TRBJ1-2	TGTGCCAGTAGTTCGACTGGACAGGGGACCGTTGGCTACACCTTC	CASSSTGQGTVGYTF
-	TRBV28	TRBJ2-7	TGTGCCAGCGGGAGTAATCGAGAGCAGTACTTC	CASGSNREQYF
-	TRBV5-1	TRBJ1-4	TGCGCCAGCAGCTTGGACGGGGGAACAACTAATGAAAAACTGTTTTTT	CASSLDGGTTNEKLFF
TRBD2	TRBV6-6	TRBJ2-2	TGTGCCAGCAGTCAATACATAGCGGGAAACGACAGGGAGCTGTTTTTT	CASSQYIAGNDRELFF
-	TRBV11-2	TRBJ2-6	TGTGCCAGCTCCCCGGCTGGGGCCAACGTCCTGACTTTC	CASSPAGANVLTF
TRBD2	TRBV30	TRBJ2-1	TGTGCCTGGAGTTGGGGACTAGCGGGAGGCGGATCCTACAATGAGCAGTTCTTC	CAWSWGLAGGGSYNEQFF
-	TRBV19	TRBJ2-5	TGTGCCAGTAGTATTTCGGCAGGTCGAGAGACCCAGTACTTC	CASSISAGRETQYF
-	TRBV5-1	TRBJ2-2	TGCGCCAGCAGCTTGGGTCAGGCGAAAAGCACCGGGGAGCTGTTTTTT	CASSLGQAKSTGELFF